The 3 T cell receptor beta chains below come from one sample, sequenced in a study of shared clonotypes between healthy human individuals. Produced via immunoSEQ multiplex PCR; TCRdb's table is partial and in-frame only. The data show approximately 640,000 clones, around 72% seen once. What was sequenced was memory CD4+ T cells sorted from blood. Subset noted: CD45RA-negative fraction. These receptors were collected from a woman aged 25 to 39 in good health.

This sequence joins TRBV27 and TRBJ1-2; 8 bases are a match to TRBD1. The length of the CDR3 is 16 residues. The V gene's germline CDR1 is MNHEY and CDR2 SMNVEV (reference sequence). V dropped 5 bases and J dropped 8; count of bases not matched to a gene: 16. As DNA, the CDR3 is TGTGCCAGCAGTCCATCTGGACAGGGTATATCGAAGGGCTACACCTTC. Its protein product is CASSPSGQGISKGYTF.

The chain joins TRBV14 to TRBJ2-6; 7 positions agree with TRBD2. CDR1 is SGHDN, CDR2 FVKESK, per germline. Trimming at V came to 1 base and at J to 2 bases, leaving 2 bases not matched to a gene. The CDR3 covers 16 residues. In DNA form, the CDR3 reads TGTGCCAGCAGCCAAGTTGGGGGGGCTGGGGCCAACGTCCTGACTTTC. Translated: CASSQVGGAGANVLTF.

V is TRBV7-9 and J is TRBJ1-2; D possibly corresponds to TRBD1 (5 bases). Germline V gene data show CDR1 as SEHNR and CDR2 as FQNEAQ (reference sequence). The length of the CDR3 is 15 residues. The ends were cut back, 0 bases at V and 5 bases at J, with 13 bases in the middle. The CDR3 spells CASSLAITGSYGYTF. For the CDR3, the DNA is TGTGCCAGCAGCTTAGCAATAACAGGAAGTTATGGCTACACCTTC. Filled out from reference TRBV7-9 and TRBJ1-2, the complete variable domain reads DTGVSQNPRHKITKRGQNVTFRCDPISEHNRLYWYRQTLGQGPEFLTYFQNEAQLEKSRLLSDRFSAERPKGSFSTLEIQRTEQGDSAMYLCASSLAITGSYGYTFGSGTRLTVV.